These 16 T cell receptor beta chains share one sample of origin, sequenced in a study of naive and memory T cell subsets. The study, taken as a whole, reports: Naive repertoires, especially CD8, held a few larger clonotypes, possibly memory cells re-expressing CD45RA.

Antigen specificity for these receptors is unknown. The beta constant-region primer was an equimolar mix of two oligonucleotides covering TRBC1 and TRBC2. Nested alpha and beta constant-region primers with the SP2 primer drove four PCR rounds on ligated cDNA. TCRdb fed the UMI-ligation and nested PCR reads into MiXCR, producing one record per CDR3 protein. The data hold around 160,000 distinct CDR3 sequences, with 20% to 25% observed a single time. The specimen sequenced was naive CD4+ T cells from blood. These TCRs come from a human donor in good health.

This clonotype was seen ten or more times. CDR3: CASSVVGQINVLTF. DNA for the CDR3: TGTGCCAGCAGCGTAGTGGGACAGATCAACGTCCTGACTTTC. This chain joins TRBV9 and TRBJ2-6; 7 positions match TRBD1. Per germline, CDR1 SGDLS and CDR2 YYNGEE. The CDR3 has 14 residues. The V segment lost 0 bases and the J segment 9 bases; nucleotides outside the gene matches: 3.

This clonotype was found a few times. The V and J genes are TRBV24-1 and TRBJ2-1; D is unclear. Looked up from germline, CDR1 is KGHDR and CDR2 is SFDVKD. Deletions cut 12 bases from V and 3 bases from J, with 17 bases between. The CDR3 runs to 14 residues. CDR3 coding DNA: TGTGCCCCTCCAGAAGGACGGAGCTACAATGAGCAGTTCTTC. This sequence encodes CAPPEGRSYNEQFF.

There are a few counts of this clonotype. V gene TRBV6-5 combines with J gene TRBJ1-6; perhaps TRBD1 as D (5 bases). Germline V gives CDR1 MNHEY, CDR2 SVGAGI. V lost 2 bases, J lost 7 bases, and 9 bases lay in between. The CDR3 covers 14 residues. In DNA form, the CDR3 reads TGTGCCAGCAGTTACCTGACAGACAATTCACCCCTCCACTTT. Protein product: CASSYLTDNSPLHF.

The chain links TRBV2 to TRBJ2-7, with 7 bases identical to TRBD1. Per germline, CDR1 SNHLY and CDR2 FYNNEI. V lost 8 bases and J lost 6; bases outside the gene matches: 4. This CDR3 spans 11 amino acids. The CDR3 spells CASQGEIEQYF. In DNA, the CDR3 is TGTGCCAGCCAGGGGGAGATCGAGCAGTACTTC.

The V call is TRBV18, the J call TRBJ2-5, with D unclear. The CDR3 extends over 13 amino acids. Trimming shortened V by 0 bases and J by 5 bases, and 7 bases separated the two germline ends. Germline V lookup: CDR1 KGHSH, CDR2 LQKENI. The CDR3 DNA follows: TGTGCCAGCTCACCACCGGCGCGTGAGACCCAGTACTTC. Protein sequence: CASSPPARETQYF.

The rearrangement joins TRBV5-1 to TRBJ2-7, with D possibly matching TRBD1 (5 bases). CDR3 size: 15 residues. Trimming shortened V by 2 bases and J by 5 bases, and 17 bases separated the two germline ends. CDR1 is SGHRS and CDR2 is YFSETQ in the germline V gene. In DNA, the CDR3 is TGCGCCAGCAGCTTTGTCCCCTCCCCACAGGACGAGCAGTACTTC. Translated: CASSFVPSPQDEQYF.

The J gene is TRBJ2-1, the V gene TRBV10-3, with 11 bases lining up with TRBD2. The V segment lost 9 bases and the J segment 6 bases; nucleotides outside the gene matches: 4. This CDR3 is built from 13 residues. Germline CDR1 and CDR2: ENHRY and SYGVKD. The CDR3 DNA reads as TGTGCCATTAAGACTAGCGGGATCAATGAGCAGTTCTTC. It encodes CAIKTSGINEQFF.

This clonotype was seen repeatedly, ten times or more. This CDR3 reads CASSGSGTSGMYSYNEQFF. CDR3 coding DNA: TGTGCCAGCAGTGGATCCGGGACTAGCGGAATGTACTCCTACAATGAGCAGTTCTTC. This chain connects TRBV6-2 or TRBV6-3 to TRBJ2-1, with 11 positions matching TRBD2. This CDR3 has 19 amino acids. V trimming: 5 bases; J trimming: 0 bases; junction bases outside the gene matches: 12. Germline-derived CDR1 and CDR2 are MNHEY and SVGEGT.

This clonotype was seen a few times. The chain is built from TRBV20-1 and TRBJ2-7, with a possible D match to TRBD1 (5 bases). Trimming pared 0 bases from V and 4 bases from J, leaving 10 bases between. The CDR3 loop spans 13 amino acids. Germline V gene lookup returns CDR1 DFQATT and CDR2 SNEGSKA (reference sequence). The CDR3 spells CSARDFAGYEQYF. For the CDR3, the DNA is TGCAGTGCTAGAGATTTTGCAGGGTACGAGCAGTACTTC.

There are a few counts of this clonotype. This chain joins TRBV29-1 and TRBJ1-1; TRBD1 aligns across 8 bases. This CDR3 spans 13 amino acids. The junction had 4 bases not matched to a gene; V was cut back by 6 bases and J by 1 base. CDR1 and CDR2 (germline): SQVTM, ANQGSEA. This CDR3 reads CSVRQGQNTEAFF. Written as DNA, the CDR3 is TGCAGCGTGAGACAGGGGCAGAACACTGAAGCTTTCTTT.

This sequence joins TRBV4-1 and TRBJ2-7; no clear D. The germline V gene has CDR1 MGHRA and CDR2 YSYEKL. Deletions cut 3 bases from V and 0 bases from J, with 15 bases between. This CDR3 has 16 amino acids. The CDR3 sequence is CASSHPRGWTSYEQYF. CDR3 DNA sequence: TGCGCCAGCAGCCACCCCCGAGGCTGGACCTCCTACGAGCAGTACTTC.

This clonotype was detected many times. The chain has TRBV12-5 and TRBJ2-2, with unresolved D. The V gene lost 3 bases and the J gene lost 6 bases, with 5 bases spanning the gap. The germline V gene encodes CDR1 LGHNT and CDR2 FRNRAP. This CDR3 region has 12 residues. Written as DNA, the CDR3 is TGTGCTAGTGGTTTAAGCTCCGGGGAGCTGTTTTTT. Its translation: CASGLSSGELFF.

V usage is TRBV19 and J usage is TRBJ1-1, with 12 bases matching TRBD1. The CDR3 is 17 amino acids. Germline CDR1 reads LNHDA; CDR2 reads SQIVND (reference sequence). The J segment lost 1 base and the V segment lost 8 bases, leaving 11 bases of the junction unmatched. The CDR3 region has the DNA TGTGCCAGTTTTACCGGGACAGGGGGCGAGGGGAACACTGAAGCTTTCTTT. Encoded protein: CASFTGTGGEGNTEAFF. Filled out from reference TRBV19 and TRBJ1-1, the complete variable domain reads DGGITQSPKYLFRKEGQNVTLSCEQNLNHDAMYWYRQDPGQGLRLIYYSQIVNDFQKGDIAEGYSVSREKKESFPLTVTSAQKNPTAFYLCASFTGTGGEGNTEAFFGQGTRLTVV.

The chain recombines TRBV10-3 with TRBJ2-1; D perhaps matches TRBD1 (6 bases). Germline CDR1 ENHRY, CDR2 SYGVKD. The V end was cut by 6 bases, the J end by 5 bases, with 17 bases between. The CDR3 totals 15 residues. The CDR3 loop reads CAISSNLGQNNEQFF. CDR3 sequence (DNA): TGTGCCATCAGCTCGAATCTTGGACAGAACAATGAGCAGTTCTTC.

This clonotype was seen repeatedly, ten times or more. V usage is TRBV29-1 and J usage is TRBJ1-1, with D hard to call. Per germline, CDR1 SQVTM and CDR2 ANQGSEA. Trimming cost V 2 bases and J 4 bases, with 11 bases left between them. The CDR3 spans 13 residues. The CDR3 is CSVERRISTEAFF. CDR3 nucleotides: TGCAGCGTTGAACGCCGGATTAGCACTGAAGCTTTCTTT.

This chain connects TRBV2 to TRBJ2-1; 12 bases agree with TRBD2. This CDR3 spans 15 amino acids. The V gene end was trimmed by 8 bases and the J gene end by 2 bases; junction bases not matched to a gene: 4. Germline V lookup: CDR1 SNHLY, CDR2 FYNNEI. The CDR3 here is CASGGLAGPYNEQFF. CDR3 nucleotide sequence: TGTGCCAGCGGAGGACTAGCGGGACCCTACAATGAGCAGTTCTTC.